These 15 T cell receptor beta chains were sequenced from one sample in a study of T cell responses to AZD1222 COVID-19 vaccine. TCRdb keeps only in-frame clones here, not all; method: immunoSEQ multiplex PCR. The table includes approximately 110,000 clones, 82% detected once. The starting material was peripheral blood, obtained on day 0 of AZD1222 vaccination. These receptors were obtained from an adult in good health.

The chain joins TRBV4-3 to TRBJ2-7, with D unclear. CDR3 length: 16 residues. V lost 2 bases and J lost 3, with 17 bases in between. Looked up from germline, CDR1 is LGHNA and CDR2 is YSLEER. This chain's CDR3 is CASSQPDIGVFYEQYF. The CDR3 DNA sequence: TGCGCCAGCAGCCAACCTGATATTGGGGTATTCTACGAGCAGTACTTC.

The CDR3 here is CASSSRSGTGFYEQYF. The CDR3 DNA follows: TGTGCCAGCAGTTCTCGTTCCGGGACAGGGTTCTACGAGCAGTACTTC. V and J are TRBV6-2 or TRBV6-3 and TRBJ2-7, with 9 bases fitting TRBD1. CDR1 MNHEY and CDR2 SVGEGT come from the germline V gene. The CDR3 totals 16 residues. V lost 4 bases, J lost 3 bases, and 10 bases stayed unmatched.

The chain has TRBV30 and TRBJ2-7, with D uncertain. This CDR3 region has 13 residues. CDR1 GTSNPN and CDR2 SVGIG come from the germline V gene (reference sequence). V lost 4 bases to trimming and J lost 4 bases, with 14 bases between them. The CDR3 protein is CAWTFGPPYEQYF. The CDR3, as DNA: TGTGCCTGGACTTTTGGGCCACCATACGAGCAGTACTTC.

The gene calls are TRBV19 and TRBJ1-5; TRBD1 is a possible D gene (5 bases). The CDR3 loop spans 16 amino acids. CDR1 is LNHDA and CDR2 is SQIVND in the germline V gene (reference sequence). V lost 5 bases and J 4 bases, leaving 18 bases between the germline ends. The CDR3 loop reads CASSSQGNRGNQPQHF. The DNA for the CDR3 is TGTGCCAGTAGTTCGCAGGGTAATCGGGGAAATCAGCCCCAGCATTTT.

The chain employs TRBV9 and TRBJ1-1; the match to TRBD1 covers 11 bases. The CDR3 runs to 14 residues. Germline V gene sequence: CDR1 SGDLS, CDR2 YYNGEE. V lost 2 bases to trimming and J lost 8 bases; unmatched junction nucleotides: 5. CDR3 DNA: TGTGCCAGCAGCGTCCCGGGACAGGGGGGGGAAGCTTTCTTT. Translated: CASSVPGQGGEAFF. Full variable domain (missing parts from reference TRBV9 and TRBJ1-1): DSGVTQTPKHLITATGQRVTLRCSPRSGDLSVYWYQQSLDQGLQFLIQYYNGEERAKGNILERFSAQQFPDLHSELNLSSLELGDSALYFCASSVPGQGGEAFFGQGTRLTVV.

The rearrangement joins TRBV12-3 or TRBV12-4 to TRBJ1-5, with TRBD1 matching 7 bases. The CDR3 length is 13 residues. The V and J ends lost 6 bases and 9 bases, in that order; junction bases with no gene match: 8. CDR3 coding DNA: TGTGCCAGCAGGGAACAGGGGTCCGGGCCCCAGCATTTT. This sequence encodes CASREQGSGPQHF.

This sequence joins TRBV6-6 and TRBJ1-2; TRBD1 might be the D (5 bases). V lost 6 bases and J lost 4, with 12 bases in between. CDR3 size: 13 residues. The germline V gene has CDR1 MNHNY and CDR2 SVGAGI (reference sequence). This CDR3 is CASSAGTVYGYTF. CDR3 DNA sequence: TGTGCCAGCAGCGCCGGGACGGTCTATGGCTACACCTTC.

V usage is TRBV11-2 and J usage is TRBJ2-1, with D perhaps TRBD1 (6 bases). The CDR3 runs to 15 residues. The germline V gene encodes CDR1 SGHAT and CDR2 FQNNGV. V was cut by 3 bases and J by 6 bases, with 15 bases left in between. CDR3 sequence: CASSFMAGVTNEQFF. CDR3 coding DNA: TGTGCCAGCAGCTTCATGGCAGGGGTCACCAATGAGCAGTTCTTC.

J is TRBJ2-5 and V is TRBV7-2; the D is unclear. Per germline, CDR1 SGHTA and CDR2 FQGNSA. This CDR3 region has 13 residues. Trimming pared 3 bases from V and 1 base from J, leaving 6 bases between. The CDR3 sequence: CASSFITQETQYF. CDR3 nucleotide sequence: TGTGCCAGCAGCTTTATAACCCAAGAGACCCAGTACTTC. Full variable domain (missing parts from reference TRBV7-2 and TRBJ2-5): GAGVSQSPSNKVTEKGKDVELRCDPISGHTALYWYRQSLGQGLEFLIYFQGNSAPDKSGLPSDRFSAERTGGSVSTLTIQRTQQEDSAVYLCASSFITQETQYFGPGTRLLVL.

CDR3 DNA: TGTGCCAGCAGCGACAGCGGGGGGGGGACAGATACGCAGTATTTT. The encoded protein is CASSDSGGGTDTQYF. The chain recombines TRBV9 with TRBJ2-3, with 10 bases that match TRBD2. CDR1 is SGDLS and CDR2 is YYNGEE in the germline V gene. This CDR3 comprises 15 residues. J lost 3 bases, V lost 3 bases, and 4 bases had no gene match.

The chain joins TRBV7-8 to TRBJ2-3; D is unclear. CDR3 length: 16 residues. The ends were cut back, 5 bases at V and 6 bases at J, with 21 bases in the middle. The V gene's germline CDR1 is SGHVS and CDR2 FQNEAQ. The DNA of the CDR3 is TGTGCCAGCAGCCCCCCCACCGTTGTGGCCGCGGATACGCAGTATTTT. Translation gives CASSPPTVVAADTQYF.

The chain is built from TRBV19 and TRBJ1-5; D is unresolved. Trimming pared 4 bases from V and 9 bases from J, leaving 13 bases between. The CDR3 loop spans 13 amino acids. The germline V gene encodes CDR1 LNHDA and CDR2 SQIVND (reference sequence). Here the CDR3 reads CASSTESVGPQHF. The CDR3 region has the DNA TGTGCCAGTAGTACGGAGAGCGTAGGGCCCCAGCATTTT.

The chain employs TRBV5-4 and TRBJ2-2; 7 bases align to TRBD1. With 0 bases clipped from V and 3 bases from J, the junction kept 5 bases outside the gene matches. The germline V gene has CDR1 SGHNT and CDR2 YYREEE (reference sequence). The CDR3 sequence is 16 residues long. CDR3 sequence (DNA): TGTGCCAGCAGCTTGGCCAGGGGACAGTACACCGGGGAGCTGTTTTTT. As protein: CASSLARGQYTGELFF.

The chain carries TRBV29-1 and TRBJ1-2; 8 bases map to TRBD1. The CDR3 is 12 residues long. Trimming took 4 bases from V and 8 from J; bases not matched to a gene: 6. Germline V gives CDR1 SQVTM, CDR2 ANQGSEA. The CDR3 sequence: CSVVQGASGYTF. As DNA, the CDR3 is TGCAGCGTTGTGCAGGGGGCAAGCGGCTACACCTTC.

This clone was counted between two and nine times. The chain couples TRBV4-1 to TRBJ2-1, with TRBD2 matching over 8 bases. From germline, CDR1 is MGHRA and CDR2 YSYEKL. The ends lost 2 bases at V and 4 bases at J; junction bases unmatched: 10. This CDR3 has 17 amino acids. The CDR3 coding sequence is TGCGCCAGCAGCCAAAACGCCGGGACTAGTGCGTACAATGAGCAGTTCTTC. Its translation: CASSQNAGTSAYNEQFF.